This T cell receptor (beta chain) appears in the sequencing data of a study of cytomegalovirus exposure and HLA in healthy donors. V trimming: 3 bases; J trimming: 3 bases; junction bases outside the gene matches: 7. This CDR3 has 14 residues. CDR1 is GTSNPN, CDR2 SVGIG, per germline (reference sequence). Primers for the PCR totalled 60 Vbeta and 13 Jbeta. Clones were sequenced by immunoSEQ multiplex PCR, and TCRdb holds only the in-frame ones, with some missing. The sample contains over 85,000 clones, approximately 77% of which appear only once. The sequenced sample consisted of PBMCs. The TCR was taken from a female donor in good health and CMV-seronegative. This chain joins TRBV30 and TRBJ2-5; 7 bases match TRBD2. The CDR3 region has the DNA TGTGCCTGGAGCCTGACTAGCTTGGAAGAGACCCAGTACTTC. Encoded protein: CAWSLTSLEETQYF.